This TCR beta chain was identified during a study of human T cells and chemical hapten exposure. This clonotype appeared a few times. TCRdb analysed the RACE reads with MiXCR anew, one entry per CDR3 protein. The table lists under 130,000 distinct CDR3 sequences, around 10% of them singletons. Time point here: patch test 1, 2 weeks after DPC sensitization. Regarding treatment: therapeutic diphenylcyclopropenone sensitization with weekly scalp DPC. The CDR3 extends over 16 amino acids. Germline loops: CDR1 SGHTA, CDR2 FQGNSA. Trimming took 5 bases from V and 2 from J, leaving 16 bases between them. This sample comprised whole blood, obtained in connection with sensitization to the hapten diphenylcyclopropenone (DPC). This rearrangement joins TRBV7-2 to TRBJ1-3; maybe TRBD1 (6 bases). This sequence originates from a woman aged 40 to 50 with alopecia areata. Some clones in this sample may be carry-over from other donors' samples. The CDR3 loop is CASSREAGATGNTIYF. In DNA form, the CDR3 reads TGTGCCAGCAGCCGAGAGGCAGGGGCAACTGGAAACACCATATATTTT.